A single sample gave rise to the 21 T cell receptor beta chains below, sequenced in a study of T-cell memory formation after mild COVID-19. One entry per CDR3 protein, called by TCRdb with MiXCR from the 5' RACE reads. In the table there are 400,000 to 450,000 distinct CDR3 sequences, roughly 17% of which are singletons. The sequenced sample consisted of PBMCs or a T cell subset sorted from them (not recorded which). These receptors all come from a man aged 18 to 29 who had mild COVID-19 (a few samples of this study predate the infection). Cell type and time point are not known.

This clonotype was recorded a few times. The chain employs TRBV20-1 and TRBJ1-1; 8 bases are shared with TRBD1. The CDR3 has 14 amino acids. The germline gives CDR1 DFQATT, CDR2 SNEGSKA (reference sequence). V gave up 6 bases and J gave up 0 bases; unmatched junction bases: 6. The CDR3 spells CSAPTGALNTEAFF. The CDR3 DNA reads as TGCAGTGCCCCGACAGGGGCCTTGAACACTGAAGCTTTCTTT.

This clonotype was detected only a few times. The chain recombines TRBV20-1 with TRBJ2-2; 7 bases align to TRBD1. The CDR3 totals 14 residues. Germline trimming cut 5 bases from V and 1 base from J; bases unmatched to any gene: 4. Germline V gives CDR1 DFQATT, CDR2 SNEGSKA (reference sequence). In nucleotides, the CDR3 is TGCAGTGCTTCCCGGACAGGGAACACCGGGGAGCTGTTTTTT. Translated: CSASRTGNTGELFF.

This clonotype appeared a few times. The chain links TRBV5-1 to TRBJ2-3, with 9 bases identical to TRBD2. CDR3 size: 15 residues. V dropped 4 bases and J dropped 1; count of bases not matched to a gene: 4. The V gene's germline CDR1 is SGHRS and CDR2 YFSETQ. The CDR3 DNA sequence: TGCGCCAGCAGCACACGGACTAGCGGCACAGATACGCAGTATTTT. Translating it yields CASSTRTSGTDTQYF.

This chain uses TRBV7-3 with TRBJ1-1; unclear D gene. This CDR3 region has 14 residues. Germline V gene sequence: CDR1 SGHTA, CDR2 FQGTGA. V was shortened by 4 bases and J by 10 bases, with 19 bases between the two germline ends. For the CDR3, the DNA is TGTGCCAGCAGCTCAAGTCAACCCTTGGGAGGAGCTTTCTTT. Residues: CASSSSQPLGGAFF.

This clonotype occurred a few times. The gene calls are TRBV6-2 or TRBV6-3 and TRBJ2-1, with D perhaps TRBD2 (7 bases). Per germline, CDR1 MNHEY and CDR2 SVGEGT. Trimming removed 4 bases from V and 11 bases from J, with 15 bases in between. The CDR3 loop spans 13 amino acids. As DNA, the CDR3 is TGTGCCAGCAGTTGGGACGGCGGGGGCCAGCAGTTCTTC. Translation: CASSWDGGGQQFF.

This clonotype is medium-sized. The rearrangement joins TRBV5-1 to TRBJ1-5; a possible D gene is TRBD1 (5 bases). The CDR3 runs to 15 residues. The V gene's germline CDR1 is SGHRS and CDR2 YFSETQ. V lost 2 bases, J lost 1 base, and 10 bases lay in between. CDR3 in DNA: TGCGCCAGCAGCTTTACAGGCTCGAGCAATCAGCCCCAGCATTTT. Protein product: CASSFTGSSNQPQHF.

This clonotype has at least ten counts. The V and J genes are TRBV9 and TRBJ2-5, with D tentatively TRBD1 or TRBD2 (6 bases each). Deletions cut 0 bases from V and 6 bases from J, with 12 bases between. The length of the CDR3 is 14 residues. The germline V gene encodes CDR1 SGDLS and CDR2 YYNGEE. The CDR3 coding sequence is TGTGCCAGCAGCGTAGAGGGGGGCTGGCAGACCCAGTACTTC. Its protein product is CASSVEGGWQTQYF.

This clonotype was seen just once. The V and J genes are TRBV5-1 and TRBJ2-7, with 7 nucleotides matching TRBD1. The CDR3 spans 13 residues. J was trimmed by 3 bases and V by 4 bases; bases with no gene match: 4. Germline V gives CDR1 SGHRS, CDR2 YFSETQ. CDR3 residues: CASSRAGGYEQYV. In DNA form, the CDR3 reads TGCGCCAGCAGCAGGGCAGGGGGCTACGAGCAGTACGTC.

This clonotype was picked up one time. This chain's CDR3 is CASSQGQDNQPQHF. The CDR3 coding sequence is TGTGCCAGCAGCCAAGGCCAAGACAATCAGCCCCAGCATTTT. The gene calls are TRBV3-1 and TRBJ1-5; D call uncertain. Trimming shortened V by 1 base and J by 3 bases, and 7 bases separated the two germline ends. This CDR3 has 14 residues. Per the germline V gene, CDR1 is LGHDT and CDR2 is YNNKEL (reference sequence).

This rearrangement joins TRBV6-5 to TRBJ2-7; D remains ambiguous. The germline V and J ends were trimmed by 3 bases and 2 bases, with 11 bases remaining between them. The CDR3 runs to 14 residues. The germline gives CDR1 MNHEY, CDR2 SVGAGI. The CDR3 nucleotides are TGTGCCAGCAGTTATAACAGCAACACCTACGAGCAGTACTTC. As protein: CASSYNSNTYEQYF.

The gene calls are TRBV3-1 and TRBJ2-2; D gene unclear. Germline V gene data show CDR1 as LGHDT and CDR2 as YNNKEL (reference sequence). V shed 4 bases and J shed 5 bases, with 8 bases lying between them. The CDR3 covers 13 residues. The CDR3 protein is CASSLKSTGELFF. The DNA for the CDR3 is TGTGCCAGCAGCCTAAAAAGTACCGGGGAGCTGTTTTTT.

The J gene is TRBJ2-1, the V gene TRBV14; tentatively, D is TRBD2 (6 bases). The CDR3 has 13 residues. The V and J ends lost 4 bases and 2 bases respectively, with 6 bases between them. Germline V gives CDR1 SGHDN, CDR2 FVKESK. CDR3 nucleotide sequence: TGTGCCAGCAGCCGGGGGGCCTACAATGAGCAGTTCTTC. It yields the protein CASSRGAYNEQFF.

This clonotype has a handful of counts. The rearrangement links TRBV5-1 to TRBJ2-2, with a possible D match to TRBD1 (7 bases). The germline V gene has CDR1 SGHRS and CDR2 YFSETQ. Trimming pared 4 bases from V and 10 bases from J, leaving 20 bases between. This CDR3 spans 15 amino acids. CDR3 nucleotide sequence: TGCGCCAGCAGCAACAGGACAGGAGGGCCAGAGGAGCTGTTTTTT. Amino acid sequence: CASSNRTGGPEELFF.

This clonotype was observed a few times. The V and J genes are TRBV11-2 and TRBJ1-5, with D unclear. This CDR3 comprises 13 residues. V was pared by 2 bases and J by 5 bases, with 7 bases between. Germline CDR1 and CDR2: SGHAT and FQNNGV. The CDR3 coding sequence is TGTGCCAGCAGCTTAAACAGCTATCAGCCCCAGCATTTT. This codes for CASSLNSYQPQHF.

This clonotype was seen a handful of times. V usage is TRBV29-1 and J usage is TRBJ2-5; no definite D call. The V gene lost 3 bases and the J gene lost 5 bases, with 19 bases spanning the gap. The germline V gene has CDR1 SQVTM and CDR2 ANQGSEA. The CDR3 length is 15 residues. As DNA, the CDR3 is TGCAGCGTTGAGATCGCAGGCAATCCTTCTGAGACCCAGTACTTC. Its protein is CSVEIAGNPSETQYF.

The table lists this clonotype with a few counts. The V and J genes are TRBV5-1 and TRBJ2-5; D possibly uses TRBD1 or TRBD2 (6 bases each). The CDR3 is 18 residues long. CDR1 is SGHRS and CDR2 is YFSETQ in the germline V gene. V lost 1 base and J lost 4, with 23 bases in between. The DNA of the CDR3 is TGCGCCAGCAGCTTGTGGGGGGCTAGCTCAGGGACCGGAGAGACCCAGTACTTC. This gives the protein CASSLWGASSGTGETQYF.

This clonotype was detected only a few times. V usage is TRBV6-1 and J usage is TRBJ2-7; the D gene is possibly TRBD2 (5 bases). Trimming cost V 2 bases and J 3 bases, with 11 bases left between them. The germline V gene encodes CDR1 MNHNS and CDR2 SASEGT. This CDR3 spans 14 amino acids. The CDR3 protein is CASSEYGGFYEQYV. As DNA, the CDR3 is TGTGCCAGCAGTGAATACGGAGGATTCTACGAGCAGTACGTC.

J is TRBJ2-7 and V is TRBV27; TRBD1 might be the D (6 bases). Germline V gene data show CDR1 as MNHEY and CDR2 as SMNVEV (reference sequence). Trimming cost V 2 bases and J 4 bases, with 12 bases left between them. CDR3 length equals 14 residues. The CDR3 loop is CASSLRSTGYEQYF. In DNA, the CDR3 is TGTGCCAGCAGTTTACGATCGACAGGTTACGAGCAGTACTTC.

The genes are TRBV5-1 and TRBJ2-3; TRBD2 agrees at 7 bases. CDR3 length equals 15 residues. Germline V gene data show CDR1 as SGHRS and CDR2 as YFSETQ. With 2 bases clipped from V and 4 bases from J, the junction kept 7 bases outside the gene matches. The CDR3 region is CASSFAGGGADTQYF. The CDR3 bases are TGCGCCAGCAGCTTTGCGGGCGGGGGTGCAGATACGCAGTATTTT.

This clonotype was observed many times. J is TRBJ1-2 and V is TRBV5-1, with D perhaps matching TRBD1 (6 bases). Trimming took 4 bases from V and 7 from J, leaving 20 bases between them. This CDR3 is 15 amino acids long. The germline gives CDR1 SGHRS, CDR2 YFSETQ. Here the CDR3 DNA reads TGCGCCAGCAGCCCCTCCAACAGGGCAGAAAGTGGCTACACCTTC. This translates into CASSPSNRAESGYTF.

The V and J genes are TRBV7-2 and TRBJ1-2; TRBD1 agrees at 7 bases. CDR1 is SGHTA and CDR2 is FQGNSA in the germline V gene. The CDR3 has 15 amino acids. V lost 4 bases to trimming and J lost 7 bases; unmatched junction nucleotides: 12. The DNA of the CDR3 is TGTGCCAGCAGCTCTCGACAGGGAGTGTGGTCTGGCTACACCTTC. This translates into CASSSRQGVWSGYTF.